This TCR beta chain was profiled in a study of T cells in Graves' hyperthyroidism and ophthalmopathy. In its sample, this clonotype was seen many times. V shed 1 base and J shed 0 bases, with 8 bases lying between them. The CDR3 is made up of 15 amino acids. From germline, CDR1 is SGHDN and CDR2 FVKESK. From RNA transcripts, TCR beta CDR3 regions were amplified. First-round RT-PCR of the TCR CDR3 relied on the HTBI primer set. TCRdb recomputed calls from the multiplex PCR reads with MiXCR, one row per CDR3 protein. The table records a few hundred thousand distinct CDR3 sequences, around 15% of them present only once.

The sample was blood. J is TRBJ2-3 and V is TRBV14; no reliable D call. The TCR originated in a woman aged 40 to 50 with Graves' hyperthyroidism. CDR3 residues: CASSQGARSTDTQYF. The CDR3 DNA reads as TGTGCCAGCAGCCAAGGGGCCCGTAGCACAGATACGCAGTATTTT.